This TCR beta chain comes out of a study of T cells in tumors after PD-1 blockade (dated by TCRdb to the late 2010s). Notes on the research overall: Patients were excluded if they had prior checkpoint blockade, use of systemic immunosuppressants, or recent radiotherapy or other anti-cancer therapy within 4 weeks. Pembrolizumab 200 mg every 3 weeks or cemiplimab 350 mg every 2 weeks was administered to patients. Ongoing daily vismodegib 150 mg was also given to a subset of patients during anti-PD-1 treatment. On average, peripheral blood samples had more than 90,000 TCR templates (range 24,679-257,772) and 35,000 to 45,000 unique clonotypes. Paired single-cell RNA and TCR sequencing was done in the study on site-matched tumors from patients with BCC or SCC, both before and after anti-PD-1 therapy. To compare clonotypes in blood and tumor, bulk TCR sequencing was done on about 9 peripheral blood samples taken from 5 or 6 patients. RECIST version 1.1 was the standard used to evaluate clinical response. General study outcomes and caveats: Roughly two fifths of tumor TCR clonotypes were detected in blood, and some novel exhausted tumor clones were observed in pre-treatment blood, which was taken as suggesting peripheral recruitment. The source of novel T cell clones was not identified and could include lymphoid organs or rare unexpanded clones within the tumor or its periphery.

Sequences SQVTM (CDR1) and ANQGSEA (CDR2) are obtained from the germline V gene. Trimming costs V 4 bases and J 7 bases, and their ends lie 13 bases apart. The CDR3 goes from the cysteine to the phenylalanine over 13 residues. The CDR3 DNA has 39 bases and is translated from base 1. Concerning this clone: The clone's antigen remains unknown. Base qualities are not recorded, but no much larger clone differs from it by a single base.

The immunoSEQ platform was used for deep TCRbeta sequencing. For the original study's pipeline: For further analysis, only productive rearrangements were exported out of the immunoSEQ Analyzer. Bulk TCRbeta clonotypes were assigned T cell phenotypes by matching to single-cell RNA+TCR-seq clones sharing the same TCRbeta sequence. Tumor enrichment of a clone was calculated by dividing the clone's tumor frequency by the clone's PBMC frequency, both taken from bulk TCR sequencing. GLIPH was used to group TCRs into specificity groups, clusters of distinct TCRs likely recognizing common antigens via shared CDR3 motifs. The immuneACCESS repertoire file appears here via TCRdb, limited to in-frame rearrangements. These files lack a portion of the clones; in checked studies, under half of the deficit traces to unresolved V genes, and the cause of the others is not known. V and J calls and clone size are as listed in that table; D and trimming were resolved from the DNA. This sample gives approximately 60,000 clones in total; roughly 70% of them show up just once. The ten top clones hold over 3.5% of the sample.

The time point label of this sample denotes: after anti-PD-1 therapy. For bulk TCRbeta sequencing, genomic DNA was extracted from tumor biopsies or peripheral blood, and input amounts ranged from roughly 600 ng to 6,500 ng. Every patient was a poor candidate for surgical resection and had histologically proven advanced or metastatic basal or squamous cell carcinoma. Of the 11 patients in the basal cell carcinoma cohort, about eight underwent bulk tumor TCR sequencing. This sequence uses TRBV29-1 and TRBJ1-4; TRBD1 is possibly the D segment (6 matching bases). The receptor's source is a human donor with basal cell carcinoma. Specimen: PBMCs, collected after anti-PD-1 treatment. The CDR3 in this case is CSVAGGAGEKLFF. The DNA reads as follows: TGCAGCGTTGCGGGGGGCGCAGGTGAAAAACTGTTTTTT.